Listed below are T cell receptor beta chains from one sample, sequenced in a study of T cells in Graves' hyperthyroidism and ophthalmopathy. TCRdb processed the multiplex PCR reads anew with MiXCR; each CDR3 protein has one entry. The table lists 360,000 or so distinct CDR3 sequences, around a sixth of them singletons, with roughly 15% in the top ten. The sample was blood. Receptors originate from a woman aged 40 to 50 with Graves' ophthalmopathy. CDR3s include the opening cysteine and the closing phenylalanine or tryptophan. Fields, in order: J gene, V gene, D gene, clone size, CDR3 DNA, CDR3 protein. The D gene is left open where the match is weak. Clone size, where shown, is once, few, many, or a class for clones that have expanded.

J: TRBJ1-2
V: TRBV20-1
D: TRBD1
size: once
DNA: TGCAGTGCCCCGAGACAGGGGGCGCGTGGCTACACCTTC
CDR3: CSAPRQGARGYTF

J: TRBJ2-3
V: TRBV2
D: TRBD1
size: many
DNA: TGTGCCAGCAGGCAACAGGGGGTGAACACAGATACGCAGTATTTT
CDR3: CASRQQGVNTDTQYF

J: TRBJ2-7
V: TRBV28
D: -
size: many
DNA: TGTGCCAGCAGTAAAATCTACGAGCAGTACTTC
CDR3: CASSKIYEQYF

J: TRBJ2-2
V: TRBV12-3/TRBV12-4
D: TRBD2
size: many
DNA: TGTGCCAGCAGTTTAGATAGCGGGAGAGGAACCGGGGAGCTGTTTTTT
CDR3: CASSLDSGRGTGELFF

J: TRBJ2-7
V: TRBV9
D: TRBD1
size: many
DNA: TGTGCCAGCAGCGAGACAGGGAGCAGACTGGACGAGCAGTACTTC
CDR3: CASSETGSRLDEQYF

J: TRBJ1-3
V: TRBV2
D: -
size: many
DNA: TGTGCCAGCAGTGTTCTCGGGCACACAAGCTCTGGAAACACCATATATTTT
CDR3: CASSVLGHTSSGNTIYF

J: TRBJ2-7
V: TRBV30
D: -
size: many
DNA: TGTGCCTGGAGTGGGGGGGGCCTCTCCTACGAGCAGTACTTC
CDR3: CAWSGGGLSYEQYF

J: TRBJ2-5
V: TRBV12-3/TRBV12-4
D: -
size: many
DNA: TGTGCCAGCAGTCCAGAGGTGATAGAGACCCAGTACTTC
CDR3: CASSPEVIETQYF

J: TRBJ2-4
V: TRBV12-3/TRBV12-4
D: -
size: many
DNA: TGTGCCAGCAGCCCAGCCCCTGGCGGGCTAGCCAAAAACATTCAGTACTTC
CDR3: CASSPAPGGLAKNIQYF

J: TRBJ1-1
V: TRBV4-1
D: -
size: many
DNA: TGCGCCAGCAGCCCCGTGGACGGAAAACGTGTTAACACTGAAGCTTTCTTT
CDR3: CASSPVDGKRVNTEAFF

J: TRBJ2-5
V: TRBV6-2/TRBV6-3
D: -
size: many
DNA: TGTGCCAGCAGACACTTAGAGACCCAGTACTTC
CDR3: CASRHLETQYF

J: TRBJ1-1
V: TRBV2
D: TRBD1
size: many
DNA: TGTGCCAGCAGTCAGACAGGGAATTTTGAAGCTTTCTTT
CDR3: CASSQTGNFEAFF

J: TRBJ1-5
V: TRBV20-1
D: -
size: many
DNA: TGCAGTGCTAGAGGGGCGGTCGATCAGCCCCAGCATTTT
CDR3: CSARGAVDQPQHF

J: TRBJ1-5
V: TRBV6-2/TRBV6-3
D: TRBD1
size: many
DNA: TGTGCCAGCAGCTTCGGACAGGAGGGCAATCAGCCCCAGCATTTT
CDR3: CASSFGQEGNQPQHF

J: TRBJ2-7
V: TRBV6-2/TRBV6-3
D: -
size: many
DNA: TGTGCCAGCAGTCCCACTTTCCAGGGATCTACCGAGCAGTACTTC
CDR3: CASSPTFQGSTEQYF

J: TRBJ2-5
V: TRBV30
D: -
size: -
DNA: TGTGCCTGGAGCAATGGGGGGGCTCAGGAGACCCAGTACTTC
CDR3: CAWSNGGAQETQYF

J: TRBJ2-2
V: TRBV12-3/TRBV12-4
D: -
size: many
DNA: TGTGCCAGCAGTATCGGGAGACGACAGTCCACCGGGGAGCTGTTTTTT
CDR3: CASSIGRRQSTGELFF

J: TRBJ2-7
V: TRBV11-2
D: TRBD2
size: many
DNA: TGTGCCAGCAGCTTAGTACCTAGCGGGAGCGAGCAGTACTTC
CDR3: CASSLVPSGSEQYF

J: TRBJ1-6
V: TRBV27
D: -
size: few
DNA: TGTGCCAGCAGTTTGATGGGGGGCACAAAAAATTCACCCCTCCACTTT
CDR3: CASSLMGGTKNSPLHF

J: TRBJ2-7
V: TRBV6-1
D: -
size: many
DNA: TGTGCCAGCAGTGTGTCGAGTTACGAGCAGTACTTC
CDR3: CASSVSSYEQYF

J: TRBJ2-5
V: TRBV28
D: -
size: many
DNA: TGTGCCAGCAGTTTAGTAGGGGCCACGACGGGGACCCAGTACTTC
CDR3: CASSLVGATTGTQYF

J: TRBJ2-1
V: TRBV11-1
D: TRBD2
size: many
DNA: TGTGCCAGCAGCGCCCGAACCCTAGCGGGAATCTACAATGAGCAGTTCTTC
CDR3: CASSARTLAGIYNEQFF

J: TRBJ1-3
V: TRBV12-3/TRBV12-4
D: -
size: many
DNA: TGTGCCAGCAGTTCAATGGGGCTCTCTGGAAACACCATATATTTT
CDR3: CASSSMGLSGNTIYF

J: TRBJ2-7
V: TRBV19
D: TRBD2
size: many
DNA: TGTGCCAGTAGTCCGGGACTAGCGGGACTGTACGAGCAGTACTTC
CDR3: CASSPGLAGLYEQYF

J: TRBJ1-1
V: TRBV27
D: -
size: many
DNA: TGTGCCAGCAGTTTGCAGGGGCTTACCGGGGAAGCTTTCTTT
CDR3: CASSLQGLTGEAFF

J: TRBJ1-2
V: TRBV10-3
D: -
size: -
DNA: TGTGCCATCAGTAAAGGCGGGGGACCTGGCTACAACTTC
CDR3: CAISKGGGPGYNF

J: TRBJ2-7
V: TRBV12-5
D: TRBD2
size: -
DNA: TGTGCTAGTGGTTCTCTGGGACTAGCGGGAGCCTACGAGCAGTACTTC
CDR3: CASGSLGLAGAYEQYF

J: TRBJ2-7
V: TRBV20-1
D: TRBD2
size: many
DNA: TGCAGTGCTAGGCTAGCGGGAGCGGCCTACGAGCAGTACTTC
CDR3: CSARLAGAAYEQYF

J: TRBJ1-2
V: TRBV6-5
D: -
size: many
DNA: TGTGCCAGCTCCCCGAGCGGCAGGAATATCTATGGCTACACCTTC
CDR3: CASSPSGRNIYGYTF

J: TRBJ1-2
V: TRBV6-1
D: -
size: many
DNA: TGTGCCAGCAGTGAAGAGAGCGGCTACACCTTC
CDR3: CASSEESGYTF

J: TRBJ1-1
V: TRBV29-1
D: TRBD1
size: many
DNA: TGCAGCGTTGAAGGAGGACAGGGCAGCACTGAAGCTTTCTTT
CDR3: CSVEGGQGSTEAFF

J: TRBJ1-2
V: TRBV6-4
D: TRBD1
size: many
DNA: TGTGCCGGCAAACCCCCTCCTCGATGGGGACAGGGGTATCGCTACACCTTC
CDR3: CAGKPPPRWGQGYRYTF

J: TRBJ2-2
V: TRBV4-1
D: TRBD2
size: few
DNA: TGCGCCAGCAGCCCGGGACTAGCGGCCGGGGAGCTGTTTTTT
CDR3: CASSPGLAAGELFF

J: TRBJ2-5
V: TRBV2
D: TRBD1
size: many
DNA: TGTGCCAGCAGTTCCGGGACAGGGATGGAGACCCAGTACTTC
CDR3: CASSSGTGMETQYF

J: TRBJ2-7
V: TRBV6-1
D: -
size: many
DNA: TGTGCCAGCAGTGAAGGTTGGTGGGACGGATCCTACGAGCAGTACTTC
CDR3: CASSEGWWDGSYEQYF

J: TRBJ2-7
V: TRBV6-5
D: TRBD2
size: many
DNA: TGTGCCAGCAGGGGGGGGGTAGCGGGAGGGTACTACGAGCAGTACTTC
CDR3: CASRGGVAGGYYEQYF

J: TRBJ2-7
V: TRBV6-5
D: -
size: many
DNA: TGTGCCAGCGTTTATTTATTTGGCTACGAGCAGTACTTC
CDR3: CASVYLFGYEQYF

J: TRBJ1-2
V: TRBV7-9
D: -
size: many
DNA: TGTGCCAGCACCCCTGCAGGGTACTATGGCTACACCTTC
CDR3: CASTPAGYYGYTF

J: TRBJ2-7
V: TRBV6-5
D: -
size: -
DNA: TGTGCCAGCAGTTACGGGTCGTTTGATTACGAGCAGTACTTC
CDR3: CASSYGSFDYEQYF

J: TRBJ1-1
V: TRBV6-1
D: -
size: -
DNA: TGTGCCAGCACCGACAGAGTGAACACTGAAGCTTTCTTT
CDR3: CASTDRVNTEAFF

J: TRBJ1-5
V: TRBV28
D: -
size: many
DNA: TGTGCCAGCAGTTTTTACAGGGACTTCAATCAGCCCCAGCATTTT
CDR3: CASSFYRDFNQPQHF

J: TRBJ2-5
V: TRBV7-3
D: TRBD1
size: many
DNA: TGTGCCAGCAGCCCCGGACAGGGGGCTTCAGAGACCCAGTACTTC
CDR3: CASSPGQGASETQYF

J: TRBJ1-1
V: TRBV6-4
D: -
size: many
DNA: TGTGCCAGCAGTGAGACCCCCGCCCGGAGGAAGGCTTTCTTT
CDR3: CASSETPARRKAFF

J: TRBJ2-2
V: TRBV27
D: TRBD2
size: many
DNA: TGTGCCAGCAGTCAGATCGGACTAGCGGGACAAACCGGGGAGCTGTTTTTT
CDR3: CASSQIGLAGQTGELFF

J: TRBJ2-7
V: TRBV3-1
D: TRBD1
size: many
DNA: TGTGCCAGCAGCACGGGACAGGGTTCCTACGAGCAGTACTTC
CDR3: CASSTGQGSYEQYF

J: TRBJ1-1
V: TRBV6-1
D: -
size: -
DNA: TGTGCCAGCAGTGAAGAAGGGGCGACCACTGAAGCTTTCTTT
CDR3: CASSEEGATTEAFF

J: TRBJ1-1
V: TRBV19
D: -
size: -
DNA: TGTGCCAGTAGTATAGCTAGTCCAGTCATGAACACTGAAGCTTTCTTT
CDR3: CASSIASPVMNTEAFF

J: TRBJ2-2
V: TRBV19
D: -
size: many
DNA: TGTGCCAGTAGTATAGACCCAGCGGCGAACACCGGGGAGCTGTTTTTT
CDR3: CASSIDPAANTGELFF

J: TRBJ2-2
V: TRBV29-1
D: -
size: many
DNA: TGCAGCGCGGGGCCCACGCACACCGGGGAGCTGTTTTTT
CDR3: CSAGPTHTGELFF

J: TRBJ2-2
V: TRBV11-1
D: TRBD2
size: few
DNA: TGTGCCAGCAGCTTCGGACTAGCGGGCAACACCGGGGAGCTGTTTTTT
CDR3: CASSFGLAGNTGELFF